This passage covers 16 T cell receptor beta chains from one sample sequenced in a study of follicular helper T cells after annual influenza vaccination. The sample's time point: 2015-2016 season, 7 days after influenza vaccination. The method was immunoSEQ multiplex PCR; TCRdb's version includes in-frame clones alone and lacks a portion of them. The sample lists fewer than 9,000 clones, roughly 84% occurring once. The sequenced sample was CXCR5+ CD38- circulating T follicular helper cells from blood, obtained 7 days after influenza vaccination. The subset denotes: circulating Tfh, non-naive CD4+CXCR5+PD-1+ (ICOS+CD38+ or ICOS-CD38-). The receptors derive from an adult who received the influenza vaccine.

In its sample, this clone was seen once. This chain uses TRBV29-1 with TRBJ2-7; 7 nucleotides line up with TRBD2. Per germline, CDR1 SQVTM and CDR2 ANQGSEA. This CDR3 is built from 16 residues. The trim removed 6 bases at V and 1 base at J, leaving 15 bases unmatched. CDR3 DNA sequence: TGCAGCGTCGGCGGGACCTCTAGCGGAAGTTCCTACGAGCAGTACTTC. This codes for CSVGGTSSGSSYEQYF.

The chain links TRBV27 to TRBJ2-7; D is ambiguous. With 5 bases removed from V and 2 bases from J, the gap between germline ends came to 19 bases. This CDR3 has 16 amino acids. Looked up from germline, CDR1 is MNHEY and CDR2 is SMNVEV (reference sequence). The CDR3 is CASSLLLGGAPYEQYF. The DNA of the CDR3 is TGTGCCAGCAGTCTTTTGTTGGGCGGAGCGCCCTACGAGCAGTACTTC.

The V gene is TRBV29-1, the J gene TRBJ1-5; D unclear. The germline gives CDR1 SQVTM, CDR2 ANQGSEA. The V end lost 6 bases, the J end lost 0 bases, and 12 bases lay between the germline ends. The CDR3 is 14 residues long. The CDR3 bases are TGCAGCGTGAGGATAGAAGGTAGCAATCAGCCCCAGCATTTT. This codes for CSVRIEGSNQPQHF.

This rearrangement joins TRBV6-5 to TRBJ2-7, with D possibly being TRBD1 (6 bases). The germline CDR1 and CDR2 sequences are MNHEY and SVGAGI. Trimming pared 4 bases from V and 1 base from J, leaving 14 bases between. The CDR3 contains 15 residues. CDR3 region: CASSSSAGVSYEQYF. DNA of the CDR3: TGTGCCAGCAGTTCGTCTGCAGGGGTTTCCTACGAGCAGTACTTC.

The gene calls are TRBV5-5 and TRBJ1-5, with 9 bases fitting TRBD1. V lost 3 bases and J lost 1; bases outside the gene matches: 11. The germline gives CDR1 SGHKS, CDR2 YYEKEE (reference sequence). The CDR3 is 18 residues long. The CDR3 DNA reads TGTGCCAGCAGCTCGGGGGACAGGGCACCCACGAGCAATCAGCCCCAGCATTTT. It codes for CASSSGDRAPTSNQPQHF.

V and J are TRBV27 and TRBJ2-7, with unresolved D. V shed 5 bases and J shed 5 bases, with 19 bases lying between them. The germline V gene has CDR1 MNHEY and CDR2 SMNVEV (reference sequence). The CDR3 is 15 residues long. Here the CDR3 DNA reads TGTGCCAGCAGTCTAAATTTTCAAAAGACACACGAGCAGTACTTC. Encoded protein: CASSLNFQKTHEQYF.

V is TRBV5-1 and J is TRBJ2-2; 8 bases fit TRBD1. The CDR3 sequence is 15 residues long. The germline V gene has CDR1 SGHRS and CDR2 YFSETQ. The V gene end was trimmed by 4 bases and the J gene end by 2 bases; junction bases not matched to a gene: 4. DNA of the CDR3: TGCGCCAGCAGCGACGACAGGGGTAACACCGGGGAGCTGTTTTTT. Translating gives CASSDDRGNTGELFF.

V usage is TRBV28 and J usage is TRBJ2-4, with 9 bases lining up with TRBD2. Germline loops: CDR1 MDHEN, CDR2 SYDVKM. The V segment lost 5 bases and the J segment 0 bases; nucleotides outside the gene matches: 2. The CDR3 length is 15 residues. In DNA, the CDR3 is TGTGCCAGCAGTCTAGCGGGATTAGCCAAAAACATTCAGTACTTC. Translating it yields CASSLAGLAKNIQYF.

The chain uses TRBV28 and TRBJ2-2; D gene ambiguous. CDR3 size: 17 residues. The germline V and J ends were trimmed by 4 bases and 1 base, with 16 bases remaining between them. Germline CDR1 is MDHEN and CDR2 is SYDVKM. This CDR3 reads CASSSVLTEKNTGELFF. The CDR3 bases are TGTGCCAGCAGTTCCGTCCTGACGGAGAAGAACACCGGGGAGCTGTTTTTT.

The rearrangement joins TRBV5-1 to TRBJ1-2; 8 nucleotides agree with TRBD1. Germline lookup yields CDR1 SGHRS and CDR2 YFSETQ. This CDR3 has 13 residues. V trimming: 0 bases; J trimming: 8 bases; junction bases outside the gene matches: 3. CDR3 sequence (DNA): TGCGCCAGCAGCTTGGCAGGGGGCGGCGGCTACACCTTC. This sequence encodes CASSLAGGGGYTF.

In this sample, this clone turned up once. This chain connects TRBV6-5 to TRBJ2-3; D is unclear. Germline V CDR1 and CDR2: MNHEY, SVGAGI. V was shortened by 5 bases and J by 1 base, with 13 bases between the two germline ends. CDR3 length: 15 amino acids. This chain's CDR3 is CASSRIAVRTDTQYF. The CDR3 nucleotides are TGTGCCAGCAGTCGGATAGCAGTGCGCACAGATACGCAGTATTTT.

The V call is TRBV6-4, the J call TRBJ2-5, with no clear D. The V gene lost 4 bases and the J gene lost 2 bases, with 8 bases spanning the gap. The CDR3 is 13 residues long. Germline CDR1 reads MRHNA; CDR2 reads SNTAGT. Here the CDR3 DNA reads TGTGCCAGCAGTGTCCACTGGCAAGAGACCCAGTACTTC. Translation gives CASSVHWQETQYF.

V and J are TRBV6-1 and TRBJ2-7, with no clear D. The CDR3 is made up of 14 amino acids. Per the germline V gene, CDR1 is MNHNS and CDR2 is SASEGT. Trimming left V 6 bases short and J 0 bases short, with 12 bases between. The CDR3 is CASRDQIYSYEQYF. Written as DNA, the CDR3 is TGTGCCAGCAGAGACCAGATTTACTCCTACGAGCAGTACTTC.

The table lists this clone with a count of one. V usage is TRBV29-1 and J usage is TRBJ2-7, with TRBD2 as a possible D gene (5 bases). Trimming took off 2 bases at V and 4 bases at J, with 12 bases between the two ends. Germline V gene lookup returns CDR1 SQVTM and CDR2 ANQGSEA. The CDR3 totals 13 residues. The CDR3 region is CSVESGAAYEQYF. The CDR3 coding sequence is TGCAGCGTTGAATCTGGAGCGGCGTACGAGCAGTACTTC.

V gene TRBV29-1 combines with J gene TRBJ1-2, with D hard to call. V lost 3 bases, J lost 4 bases, and 15 bases lay in between. Looked up from germline, CDR1 is SQVTM and CDR2 is ANQGSEA. The CDR3 is 14 residues long. CDR3 in DNA: TGCAGCGTTGAGGATAGAACGTGGGTCTATGGCTACACCTTC. It translates to CSVEDRTWVYGYTF.

The chain couples TRBV28 to TRBJ1-5; TRBD1 matches at 7 bases. Looked up from germline, CDR1 is MDHEN and CDR2 is SYDVKM. The CDR3 length is 13 residues. In nucleotides, the CDR3 is TGTGTAACAGGGGTAAACCCCAATCAGCCCCAGCATTTT. As protein: CVTGVNPNQPQHF.